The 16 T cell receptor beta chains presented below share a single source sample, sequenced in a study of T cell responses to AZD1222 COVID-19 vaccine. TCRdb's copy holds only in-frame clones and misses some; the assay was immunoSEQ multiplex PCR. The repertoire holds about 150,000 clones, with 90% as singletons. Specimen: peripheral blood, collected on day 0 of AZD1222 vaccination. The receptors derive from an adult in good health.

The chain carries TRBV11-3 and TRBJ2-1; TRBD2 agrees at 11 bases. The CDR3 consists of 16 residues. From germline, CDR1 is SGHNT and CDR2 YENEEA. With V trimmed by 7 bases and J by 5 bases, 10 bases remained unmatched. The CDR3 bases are TGTGCCAGCATTTCTCGCGGGACTAGCGGAAACAATGAGCAGTTCTTC. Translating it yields CASISRGTSGNNEQFF.

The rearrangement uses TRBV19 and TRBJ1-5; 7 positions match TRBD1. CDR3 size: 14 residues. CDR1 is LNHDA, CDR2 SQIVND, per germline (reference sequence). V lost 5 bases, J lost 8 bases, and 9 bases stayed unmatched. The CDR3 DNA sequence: TGTGCCAGTAGTCCTTCCCAGGGGGTAGAGCCCCAGCATTTT. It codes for CASSPSQGVEPQHF.

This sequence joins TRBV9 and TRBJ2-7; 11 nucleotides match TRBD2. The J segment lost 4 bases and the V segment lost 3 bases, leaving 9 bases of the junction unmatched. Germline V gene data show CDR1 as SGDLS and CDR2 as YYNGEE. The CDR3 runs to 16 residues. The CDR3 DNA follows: TGTGCCAGCAGCGCCCGGTTGACTAGCGGGATATACGAGCAGTACTTC. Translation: CASSARLTSGIYEQYF.

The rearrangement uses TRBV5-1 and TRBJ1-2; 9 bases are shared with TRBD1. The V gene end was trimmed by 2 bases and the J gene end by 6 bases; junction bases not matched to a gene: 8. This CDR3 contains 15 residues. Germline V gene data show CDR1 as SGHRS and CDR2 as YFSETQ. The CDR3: CASSLGQGFVDGYTF. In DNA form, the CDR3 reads TGCGCCAGCAGCTTAGGACAGGGGTTTGTGGATGGCTACACCTTC.

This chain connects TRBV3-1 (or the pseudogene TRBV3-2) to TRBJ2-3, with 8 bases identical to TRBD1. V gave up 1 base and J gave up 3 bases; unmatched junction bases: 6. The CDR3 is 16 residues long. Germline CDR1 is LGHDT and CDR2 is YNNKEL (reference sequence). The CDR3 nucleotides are TGTGCCAGCAGCCAAGTCAGGGGGCGTGGGACAGATACGCAGTATTTT. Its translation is CASSQVRGRGTDTQYF.

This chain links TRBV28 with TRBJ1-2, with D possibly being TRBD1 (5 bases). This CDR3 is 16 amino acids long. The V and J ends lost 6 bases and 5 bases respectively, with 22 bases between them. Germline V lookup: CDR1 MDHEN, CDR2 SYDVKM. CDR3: CASSSIHRGGYYGYTF. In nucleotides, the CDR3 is TGTGCCAGCAGCTCCATCCATCGCGGGGGGTATTATGGCTACACCTTC.

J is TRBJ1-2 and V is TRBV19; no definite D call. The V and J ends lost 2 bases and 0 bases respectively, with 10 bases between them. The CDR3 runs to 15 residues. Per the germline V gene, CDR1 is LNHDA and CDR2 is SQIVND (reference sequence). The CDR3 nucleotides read TGTGCCAGTAGTATATACGAGGAACCTAACTATGGCTACACCTTC. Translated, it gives CASSIYEEPNYGYTF.

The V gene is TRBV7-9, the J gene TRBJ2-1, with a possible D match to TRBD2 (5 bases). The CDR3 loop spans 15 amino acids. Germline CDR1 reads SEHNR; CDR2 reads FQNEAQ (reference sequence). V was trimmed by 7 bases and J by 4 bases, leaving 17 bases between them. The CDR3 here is CASNKGGQGYNEQFF. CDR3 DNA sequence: TGTGCCAGCAACAAGGGCGGGCAAGGATACAATGAGCAGTTCTTC.

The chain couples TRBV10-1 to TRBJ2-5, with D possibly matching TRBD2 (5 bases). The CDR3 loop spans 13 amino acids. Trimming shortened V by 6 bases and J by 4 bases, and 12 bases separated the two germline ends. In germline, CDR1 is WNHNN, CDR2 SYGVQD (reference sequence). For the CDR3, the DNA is TGCGCCAGCAGGGGAGACAACCGAGAGACCCAGTACTTC. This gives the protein CASRGDNRETQYF.

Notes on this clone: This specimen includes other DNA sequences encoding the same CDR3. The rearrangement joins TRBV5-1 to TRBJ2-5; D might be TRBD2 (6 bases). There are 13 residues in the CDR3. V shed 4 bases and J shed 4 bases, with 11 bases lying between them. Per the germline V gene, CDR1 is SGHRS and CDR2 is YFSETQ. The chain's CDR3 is CASSLYGGETQYF. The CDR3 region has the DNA TGCGCCAGCAGCCTATACGGGGGAGAGACCCAGTACTTC.

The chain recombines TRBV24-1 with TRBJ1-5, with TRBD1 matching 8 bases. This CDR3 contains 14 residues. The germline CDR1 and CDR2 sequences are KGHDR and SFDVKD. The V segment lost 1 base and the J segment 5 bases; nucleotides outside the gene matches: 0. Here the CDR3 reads CATSDLQGDQPQHF. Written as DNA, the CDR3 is TGTGCCACCAGTGATTTACAGGGGGATCAGCCCCAGCATTTT.

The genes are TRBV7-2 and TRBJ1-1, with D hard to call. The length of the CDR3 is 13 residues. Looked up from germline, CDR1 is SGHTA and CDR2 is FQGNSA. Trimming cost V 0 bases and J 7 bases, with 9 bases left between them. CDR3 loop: CASSLAPSDEAFF. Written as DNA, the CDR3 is TGTGCCAGCAGCTTAGCCCCGAGCGATGAAGCTTTCTTT.

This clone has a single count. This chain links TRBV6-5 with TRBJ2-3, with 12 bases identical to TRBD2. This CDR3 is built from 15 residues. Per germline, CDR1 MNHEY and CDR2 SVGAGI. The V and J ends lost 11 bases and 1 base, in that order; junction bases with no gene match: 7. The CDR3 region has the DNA TGTGCCTGCCAATCTAGCGGGGGGGGCACAGATACGCAGTATTTT. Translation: CACQSSGGGTDTQYF.

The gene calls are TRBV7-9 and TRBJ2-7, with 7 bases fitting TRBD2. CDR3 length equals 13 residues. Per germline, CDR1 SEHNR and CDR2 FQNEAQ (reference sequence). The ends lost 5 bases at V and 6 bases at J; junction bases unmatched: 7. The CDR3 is CASSAEGLREQYF. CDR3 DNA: TGTGCCAGCAGCGCTGAGGGACTACGCGAGCAGTACTTC.

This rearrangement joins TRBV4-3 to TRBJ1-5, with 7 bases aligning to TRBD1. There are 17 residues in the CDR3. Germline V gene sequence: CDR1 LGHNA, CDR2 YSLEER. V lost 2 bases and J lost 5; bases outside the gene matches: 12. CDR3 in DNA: TGCGCCAGCAGCCAAAGTTTCTCCGGGACAGTCTATCAGCCCCAGCATTTT. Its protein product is CASSQSFSGTVYQPQHF.

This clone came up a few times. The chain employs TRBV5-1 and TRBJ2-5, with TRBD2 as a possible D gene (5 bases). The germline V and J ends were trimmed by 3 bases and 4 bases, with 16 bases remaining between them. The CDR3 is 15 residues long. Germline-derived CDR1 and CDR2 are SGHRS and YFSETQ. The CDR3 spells CASSSLGSALETQYF. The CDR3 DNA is TGCGCCAGCAGCTCGTTGGGTAGCGCCCTAGAGACCCAGTACTTC. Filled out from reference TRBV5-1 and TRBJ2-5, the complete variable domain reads KAGVTQTPRYLIKTRGQQVTLSCSPISGHRSVSWYQQTPGQGLQFLFEYFSETQRNKGNFPGRFSGRQFSNSRSEMNVSTLELGDSALYLCASSSLGSALETQYFGPGTRLLVL.